The T cell receptor beta chain under discussion was sequenced for a study of T cell repertoires in cytomegalovirus infection. Study at large: Indicated by public TCR beta signatures were CMV infection and matching HLA type.

TCRdb passed the reads through MiXCR, listing each CDR3 protein once. Of roughly 250,000 distinct CDR3 sequences listed, 9% to 15% are singletons. V trimming: 5 bases; J trimming: 0 bases; junction bases outside the gene matches: 6. The CDR3 consists of 16 residues. Germline-derived CDR1 and CDR2 are MNHEY and SVGAGI. Remarks on this clonotype: The target antigen is unknown.

Findings of the study overall: CMV-specific TCR beta clonotypes restricted by HLA-C were the ones dominating the ex vivo response. Public TCR beta family frequency separated CMV-and-HLA carriers, including in an independent cohort.

This TCR came from a human donor in good health (CMV status not recorded). Some clones in this sample may be carry-over from other donors' samples. V and J are TRBV6-5 and TRBJ2-1; 8 nucleotides match TRBD1. The sample comprised PBMCs. The CDR3 DNA sequence: TGTGCCAGCAGTACGGGACAGGCGAGCTCCTACAATGAGCAGTTCTTC. Its protein is CASSTGQASSYNEQFF.